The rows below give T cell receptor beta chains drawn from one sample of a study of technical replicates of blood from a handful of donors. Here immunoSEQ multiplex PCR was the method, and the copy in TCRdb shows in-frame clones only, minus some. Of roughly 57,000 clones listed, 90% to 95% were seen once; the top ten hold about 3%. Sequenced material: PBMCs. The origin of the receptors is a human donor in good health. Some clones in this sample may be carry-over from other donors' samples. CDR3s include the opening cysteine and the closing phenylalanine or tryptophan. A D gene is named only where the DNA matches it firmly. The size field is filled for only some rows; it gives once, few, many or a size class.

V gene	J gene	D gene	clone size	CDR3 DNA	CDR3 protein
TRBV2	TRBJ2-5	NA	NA	TGTGCCAGCAGTTTTAGAACAGGGCCCCAAGAGACCCAGTACTTC	CASSFRTGPQETQYF
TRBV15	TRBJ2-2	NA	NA	TGTGCCACCAGCAAGGGCTTAGCGGACGAGAACACCGGGGAGCTGTTTTTT	CATSKGLADENTGELFF
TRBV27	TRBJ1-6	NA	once	TGTGCCAGCAGTTCCGGAGGGTTTGATTCACCCCTCCACTTT	CASSSGGFDSPLHF
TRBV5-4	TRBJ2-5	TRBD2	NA	TGTGCCAGCAGAGAGCGGGGGGGCTTTGAAGAGACCCAGTACTTC	CASRERGGFEETQYF
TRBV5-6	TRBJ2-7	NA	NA	TGTGCCAGCAGCTTGTGGCAGGGGCGCCACGAGCAGTACTTC	CASSLWQGRHEQYF
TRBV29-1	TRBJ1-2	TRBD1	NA	TGCAGCGTCTCCGGACAGGGGAACTATGGCTACACCTTC	CSVSGQGNYGYTF
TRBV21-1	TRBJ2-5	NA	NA	TGTGCCAGCAGCAAAGTCCTAGCGGGCAACGGGCAGTACTTC	CASSKVLAGNGQYF
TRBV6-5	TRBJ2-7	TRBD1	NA	TGTGCCAGCAGTACCCGGGACAGTTCCTACGAGCAGTACTTC	CASSTRDSSYEQYF
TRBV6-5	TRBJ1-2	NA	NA	TGTGCCAGCAGTTATAGCGCCGGCGGCTATGGCTACACCTTC	CASSYSAGGYGYTF
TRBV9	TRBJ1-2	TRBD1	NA	TGTGCCAGCAGTAAAGAGGGGGCTCGGGGCTACACCTTC	CASSKEGARGYTF
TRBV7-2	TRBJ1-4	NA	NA	TGTGCCAGCAGTATAGGAGTTGCAACTAATGAAAAACTGTTTTTT	CASSIGVATNEKLFF
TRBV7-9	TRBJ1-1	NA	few	TGTGCCAGCAGTTACGACAGTTATGAAGCTTTCTTT	CASSYDSYEAFF
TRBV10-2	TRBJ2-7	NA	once	TGCGCCAGCAGAGGAGGGGCCTGGGAGCAGTACTTC	CASRGGAWEQYF
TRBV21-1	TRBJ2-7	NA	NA	TGTGCCAGCAGCAAAGCAGGCGGGGTAGGATTATCCTACGAGCAGTACTTC	CASSKAGGVGLSYEQYF
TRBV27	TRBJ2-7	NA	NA	TGTGCCAGCAGTTCCCTTTTGACAAACGAGCAGTACTTC	CASSSLLTNEQYF
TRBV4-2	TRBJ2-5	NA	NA	TGTGCCAGCAGCCAAGGACGCGGAGGAGAGACCCAGTACTTC	CASSQGRGGETQYF
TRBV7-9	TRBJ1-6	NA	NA	TGTGCCAGCAGAGCGGGGGGCGTTAATTCACCCCTCCACTTT	CASRAGGVNSPLHF
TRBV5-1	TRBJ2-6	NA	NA	TGCGCCAGCAGCGATAGCTCTGGGGCCAACGTCCTGACTTTC	CASSDSSGANVLTF
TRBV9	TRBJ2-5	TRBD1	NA	TGTGCCAGCAGCGTAGCTACAGGGGGGGAGACCCAGTACTTC	CASSVATGGETQYF
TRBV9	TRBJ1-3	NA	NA	TGTGCCAGCAGCGACCCTCGGGCGGGGGGTGACTCTGGAAACACCATATATTTT	CASSDPRAGGDSGNTIYF
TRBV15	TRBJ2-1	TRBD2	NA	TGTGCCACCAGTTTTAGCGGGACCTCCTACAATGAGCAGTTCTTC	CATSFSGTSYNEQFF
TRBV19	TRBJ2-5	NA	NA	TGTGCCAGTAGTCCAAGCGGAAGGGAGACCCAGTACTTC	CASSPSGRETQYF
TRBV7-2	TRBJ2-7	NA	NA	TGTGCCAGCAGCTTAGCAGGCGGACAAAAATACGAGCAGTACTTC	CASSLAGGQKYEQYF
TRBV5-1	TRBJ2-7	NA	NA	TGCGCCAGCAGCTTGCCCATCGGAGGGGAACCCTACGAGCAGTACTTC	CASSLPIGGEPYEQYF
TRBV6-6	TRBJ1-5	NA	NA	TGTGCCAGCAGTTACTCGATGAGTCAGCCCCAGCATTTT	CASSYSMSQPQHF
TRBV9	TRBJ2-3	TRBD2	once	TGTGCCAGCAGCGTAGCCCCAAGCGGGACCACAGATACGCAGTATTTT	CASSVAPSGTTDTQYF
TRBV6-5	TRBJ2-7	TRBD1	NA	TGTGCCAGCAGATTTGGACAGGGAATCTCCTACGAGCAGTACTTC	CASRFGQGISYEQYF
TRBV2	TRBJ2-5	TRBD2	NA	TGTGCCAGCGGCGGGACTAGCGGGGTTCAAGGTGCCCAGTACTTC	CASGGTSGVQGAQYF
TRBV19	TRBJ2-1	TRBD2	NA	TGTGCCAGTAGTATTCCCTCACTAGCGGAAAACAATGAGCAGTTCTTC	CASSIPSLAENNEQFF
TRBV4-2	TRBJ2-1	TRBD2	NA	TGTGCCAGCAGAGGGACTAGTGACAATGAGCAGTTCTTC	CASRGTSDNEQFF
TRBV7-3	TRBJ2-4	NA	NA	TGTGCCAGCAGCTCCCAGACAGTAGCCAAAAACATTCAGTACTTC	CASSSQTVAKNIQYF
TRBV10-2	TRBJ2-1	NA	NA	TGCGCCAGCAGTGATCAGGTTGAGCAGTTCTTC	CASSDQVEQFF
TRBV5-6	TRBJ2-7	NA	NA	TGTGCCAGCAGCTTGGGTCCCAGCGCCGAGCAGTACTTC	CASSLGPSAEQYF
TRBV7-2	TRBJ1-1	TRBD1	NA	TGTGCCAGCAGCCCCTTCTCGGGACAGGACACTGAAGCTTTCTTT	CASSPFSGQDTEAFF
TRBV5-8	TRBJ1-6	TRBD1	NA	TGTGCCAGCAGCTTAAACAGGGGTGGGAATTCACCCCTCCACTTT	CASSLNRGGNSPLHF
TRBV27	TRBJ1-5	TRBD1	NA	TGTGCCAGCAGTTTCGGACAGGGGCCCAATCAGCCCCAGCATTTT	CASSFGQGPNQPQHF
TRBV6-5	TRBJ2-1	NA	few	TGTGCCAGCAGTTACTCGGTCGCAGGTTACAATGAGCAGTTCTTC	CASSYSVAGYNEQFF
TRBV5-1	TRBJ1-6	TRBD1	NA	TGCGCCAGCAGGTCCGGGACAGGGGTTTCACCCCTCCACTTT	CASRSGTGVSPLHF
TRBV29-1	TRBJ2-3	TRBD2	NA	TGCAGCGTTGAAGTACTAGCGGGATGGGTAGATACGCAGTATTTT	CSVEVLAGWVDTQYF
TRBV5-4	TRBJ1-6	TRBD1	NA	TGTGCCAGCAGTCTTTTAGGGACAGGCCCTTCTCTCCACTTT	CASSLLGTGPSLHF
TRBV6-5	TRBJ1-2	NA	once	TGTGCCAGCAGTTCCCGTGACAGACCCACTTATGGCTACACCTTC	CASSSRDRPTYGYTF